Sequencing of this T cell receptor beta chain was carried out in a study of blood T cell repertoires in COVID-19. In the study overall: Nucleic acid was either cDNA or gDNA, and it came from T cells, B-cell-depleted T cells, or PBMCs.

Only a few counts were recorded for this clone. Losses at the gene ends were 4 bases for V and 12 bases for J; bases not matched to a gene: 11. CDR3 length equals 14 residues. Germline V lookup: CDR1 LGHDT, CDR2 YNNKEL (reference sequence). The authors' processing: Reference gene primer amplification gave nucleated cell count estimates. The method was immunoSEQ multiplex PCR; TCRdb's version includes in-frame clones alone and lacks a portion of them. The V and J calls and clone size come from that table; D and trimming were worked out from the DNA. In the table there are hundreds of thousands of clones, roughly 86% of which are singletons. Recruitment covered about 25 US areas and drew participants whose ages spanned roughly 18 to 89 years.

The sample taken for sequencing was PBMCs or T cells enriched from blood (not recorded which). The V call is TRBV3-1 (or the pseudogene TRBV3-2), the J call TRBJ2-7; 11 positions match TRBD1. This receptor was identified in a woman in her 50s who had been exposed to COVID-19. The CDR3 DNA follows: TGTGCCAGCAGCCCTGGACAGGGGGCCGGGGGTTTGTACTTC. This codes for CASSPGQGAGGLYF.